The 26 T cell receptor beta chains below were found in one sample sequenced in a study of Graves' ophthalmopathy and Graves' hyperthyroidism. CDR3 regions of TCR beta were amplified from RNA transcripts. HTBI primers were employed in first-round RT-PCR, then a second-round multiplex PCR followed. Using its own MiXCR run on the multiplex PCR reads, TCRdb lists one record per CDR3 protein. This sample carries 450,000 to 600,000 distinct CDR3 sequences, under 40% of them seen once, and the ten largest clones take 3.5% to 4.5%. The material sequenced was peripheral blood or thyroid tissue (not recorded which). The receptors originated from an adult man with Graves' hyperthyroidism.

This clonotype was picked up a small number of times. V gene TRBV5-5 combines with J gene TRBJ2-5; 9 nucleotides agree with TRBD1. Germline CDR1 reads SGHKS; CDR2 reads YYEKEE (reference sequence). Trimming at V came to 3 bases and at J to 5 bases, leaving 8 bases not matched to a gene. This CDR3 is built from 15 residues. CDR3 amino acids: CASSYKGQGWETQYF. CDR3 nucleotide sequence: TGTGCCAGCAGCTATAAAGGACAGGGGTGGGAGACCCAGTACTTC.

This clonotype was observed many times. The chain couples TRBV7-8 to TRBJ1-2; D is unclear. The CDR3 contains 18 residues. CDR1 is SGHVS and CDR2 is FQNEAQ in the germline V gene. Trimming shortened V by 1 base and J by 2 bases, and 20 bases separated the two germline ends. CDR3 DNA: TGTGCCAGCAGCTTAGTTAGAGTCCGGACGGCAGAGAACTATGGCTACACCTTC. Its protein is CASSLVRVRTAENYGYTF.

The sample holds many counts of this clonotype. This chain links TRBV20-1 with TRBJ1-4, with D uncertain. CDR3 length: 20 amino acids. With 3 bases removed from V and 0 bases from J, the gap between germline ends came to 26 bases. The germline V gene has CDR1 DFQATT and CDR2 SNEGSKA (reference sequence). The CDR3, as DNA: TGCAGTGCTAGGGTAACTTTCGGTCCCCGGGTCGCTGCAACTAATGAAAAACTGTTTTTT. This translates into CSARVTFGPRVAATNEKLFF.

There are a few counts of this clonotype. This chain connects TRBV7-2 to TRBJ1-4; unclear D gene. Germline V CDR1 and CDR2: SGHTA, FQGNSA. Trimming took off 1 base at V and 0 bases at J, with 12 bases between the two ends. This CDR3 region has 17 residues. CDR3 region: CASSLGPFLATNEKLFF. The DNA for the CDR3 is TGTGCCAGCAGCTTAGGGCCTTTTCTAGCAACTAATGAAAAACTGTTTTTT.

This chain links TRBV5-1 with TRBJ1-1, with a weak D call TRBD1 (5 bases). The CDR3 extends over 14 amino acids. Trimming removed 1 base from V and 6 bases from J, with 13 bases in between. Germline CDR1 is SGHRS and CDR2 is YFSETQ. The CDR3 DNA sequence: TGCGCCAGCAGCTTGACCGGGGGTAGGTCTGAAGCTTTCTTT. It translates to CASSLTGGRSEAFF.

This clonotype was counted ten times or more. The rearrangement links TRBV7-9 to TRBJ2-7; 8 positions match TRBD1. Germline V gene sequence: CDR1 SEHNR, CDR2 FQNEAQ (reference sequence). V shed 4 bases, J shed 2 bases, and the junction held 4 bases outside the gene matches. CDR3 length: 14 amino acids. CDR3 sequence: CASSSSGGTYEQYF. CDR3 coding DNA: TGTGCCAGCAGCTCGTCAGGGGGCACCTACGAGCAGTACTTC. Full variable domain (rest looked up from reference TRBV7-9 and TRBJ2-7): DTGVSQNPRHKITKRGQNVTFRCDPISEHNRLYWYRQTLGQGPEFLTYFQNEAQLEKSRLLSDRFSAERPKGSFSTLEIQRTEQGDSAMYLCASSSSGGTYEQYFGPGTRLTVT.

V is TRBV2 and J is TRBJ1-2; TRBD1 aligns across 12 bases. The CDR3 is made up of 16 amino acids. Losses at the gene ends were 6 bases for V and 8 bases for J; bases not matched to a gene: 13. CDR1 SNHLY and CDR2 FYNNEI come from the germline V gene. DNA of the CDR3: TGTGCCAGCAGACCACTTGGGACAGGGGGCGCATTCGGCTACACCTTC. Its translation: CASRPLGTGGAFGYTF. Based on the CDR3 plus reference TRBV2 and TRBJ1-2, the full variable domain is EPEVTQTPSHQVTQMGQEVILRCVPISNHLYFYWYRQILGQKVEFLVSFYNNEISEKSEIFDDQFSVERPDGSNFTLKIRSTKLEDSAMYFCASRPLGTGGAFGYTFGSGTRLTVV.

There are a few counts of this clonotype. Possible read error: a much larger clone is one base away. The chain employs TRBV6-9 and TRBJ1-1; TRBD1 might be the D (6 bases). The germline V gene has CDR1 MNHGY and CDR2 SVAAGI. The V and J ends lost 3 bases and 10 bases respectively, with 15 bases between them. This CDR3 comprises 13 residues. The CDR3 sequence: CASSYVRGARAFF. The DNA of the CDR3 is TGTGCCAGCAGTTACGTCCGGGGGGCGAGAGCTTTCTTT.

This clonotype was seen ten or more times. The chain carries TRBV4-1 and TRBJ1-2, with 8 bases matching TRBD1. This CDR3 comprises 15 residues. Unmatched junction bases numbered 6, after V lost 0 bases and J lost 6 bases. Germline assignment: CDR1 MGHRA and CDR2 YSYEKL. The CDR3 nucleotides read TGCGCCAGCAGCCAAGATGACGGACAGGGTGATGGCTACACCTTC. Encoded protein: CASSQDDGQGDGYTF.

For this clonotype: A much larger clone differs by one base, so this may be a read error. This chain uses TRBV12-3 or TRBV12-4 with TRBJ1-4; D gene ambiguous. V was cut by 0 bases and J by 8 bases, with 16 bases left in between. This CDR3 comprises 16 residues. CDR3 DNA: TGTGCCAGCAGTTTAGCGTCAGGTGGCTCGAGGGAAAAACTGTTTTTT. It codes for CASSLASGGSREKLFF.

CDR3 nucleotides: TGTGCCAGCAGTGAGTTGGCGGGACGGAATGAAAAACTGTTTTTT. The encoded protein is CASSELAGRNEKLFF. The chain combines TRBV2 with TRBJ1-4; TRBD1 is a possible D gene (5 bases). Germline CDR1 and CDR2: SNHLY and FYNNEI. CDR3 length equals 15 residues. V lost 3 bases, J lost 5 bases, and 13 bases lay in between.

The chain combines TRBV6-5 with TRBJ1-2; 7 positions agree with TRBD1. Trimming at V came to 4 bases and at J to 1 base, leaving 9 bases not matched to a gene. The CDR3 spans 16 residues. Germline-derived CDR1 and CDR2 are MNHEY and SVGAGI. CDR3 bases: TGTGCCAGCAGTTTCACAGGGGTCGGTCTTAACTATGGCTACACCTTC. Its protein product is CASSFTGVGLNYGYTF.

With respect to this clonotype: As the CDR3 is not closed by the conserved phenylalanine or tryptophan, this likely results from a read error. The J gene is TRBJ2-7, the V gene TRBV7-9; D could derive from TRBD1 or TRBD2 (5 bases each). In germline, CDR1 is SEHNR, CDR2 FQNEAQ (reference sequence). This CDR3 spans 14 amino acids. V lost 5 bases, J lost 3 bases, and 14 bases lay in between. The CDR3 loop is CASSPGRQYYEQYS. CDR3 DNA sequence: TGTGCCAGCAGCCCAGGGAGACAGTACTACGAGCAGTACTCC.

CDR3 nucleotide sequence: TGTGCCAGCAGGCGACAGGGGCGGAATTCACCCCTCCACTTT. Its translation is CASRRQGRNSPLHF. The rearrangement uses TRBV10-3 and TRBJ1-6; TRBD1 agrees at 8 bases. V shed 10 bases, J shed 7 bases, and the junction held 9 bases outside the gene matches. The germline gives CDR1 ENHRY, CDR2 SYGVKD. The CDR3 extends over 14 amino acids.

The rearrangement uses TRBV2 and TRBJ2-7; 10 nucleotides line up with TRBD2. The CDR3 loop spans 13 amino acids. Germline trimming cut 7 bases from V and 7 bases from J; bases unmatched to any gene: 7. Germline CDR1 and CDR2: SNHLY and FYNNEI. The CDR3 is CASTSGGANEQYF. CDR3 bases: TGTGCCAGCACCAGCGGGGGGGCGAATGAGCAGTACTTC.

The genes are TRBV11-3 and TRBJ2-7, with 8 bases that match TRBD2. In germline, CDR1 is SGHNT, CDR2 YENEEA. J was trimmed by 1 base and V by 2 bases; bases with no gene match: 13. The CDR3 extends over 18 amino acids. CDR3 nucleotides: TGTGCCAGCAGCTTAAGATTAAGCGGGAGTTATAATTCCTACGAGCAGTACTTC. Protein product: CASSLRLSGSYNSYEQYF.

In its sample, this clonotype was seen many times. The chain recombines TRBV25-1 with TRBJ2-5; perhaps D is TRBD1 or TRBD2 (5 bases each). This CDR3 contains 12 residues. Germline values: CDR1 MGHDK, CDR2 SYGVNS. Trimming removed 2 bases from V and 5 bases from J, with 6 bases in between. The CDR3 spells CASSEGGETQYF. CDR3 bases: TGTGCCAGCAGTGAAGGGGGTGAGACCCAGTACTTC.

There are many counts of this clonotype. This chain connects TRBV19 to TRBJ1-2, with 8 bases that match TRBD1. Trimming removed 7 bases from V and 7 bases from J; junction bases left unmatched: 11. In germline, CDR1 is LNHDA, CDR2 SQIVND (reference sequence). The CDR3 is 14 amino acids. The CDR3 coding sequence is TGTGCCAGTACCCCCGGGCAGGGGGCCGCTGGCTACACCTTC. This codes for CASTPGQGAAGYTF.

This clonotype was seen at least ten times. V is TRBV27 and J is TRBJ2-7; 7 bases are a match to TRBD2. Trimming at V came to 11 bases and at J to 2 bases, leaving 6 bases not matched to a gene. Germline V gene lookup returns CDR1 MNHEY and CDR2 SMNVEV (reference sequence). CDR3 length: 12 residues. CDR3 DNA: TGTGCCGCGGGGGACCCGACCTACGAGCAGTACTTC. Protein product: CAAGDPTYEQYF.

The rearrangement links TRBV20-1 to TRBJ1-1; 10 bases are a match to TRBD1. V lost 5 bases and J lost 0; bases outside the gene matches: 15. CDR3 length equals 18 residues. Germline lookup yields CDR1 DFQATT and CDR2 SNEGSKA (reference sequence). CDR3 in amino acids: CSAASELGQGNLNTEAFF. As DNA, the CDR3 is TGCAGTGCTGCCTCAGAGCTGGGACAGGGGAACCTGAACACTGAAGCTTTCTTT.

The gene calls are TRBV5-1 and TRBJ1-1, with unresolved D. V was trimmed by 4 bases and J by 5 bases, leaving 9 bases between them. This CDR3 is 12 amino acids long. CDR1 and CDR2 (germline): SGHRS, YFSETQ. CDR3 protein: CASSPGLTEAFF. As DNA, the CDR3 is TGCGCCAGCAGCCCGGGGTTGACTGAAGCTTTCTTT.

This clonotype has more than one count but fewer than ten. The chain joins TRBV10-3 to TRBJ2-2, with 12 positions matching TRBD2. After removal of 5 bases from V and 4 bases from J, the junction contained 5 bases not matched to a gene. The CDR3 sequence is 16 residues long. Germline V gene lookup returns CDR1 ENHRY and CDR2 SYGVKD. The CDR3 DNA sequence: TGTGCCATCAGTTTTCGACTAGCGGGAGTCACCGGGGAGCTGTTTTTT. Amino acids: CAISFRLAGVTGELFF.

This clonotype was recorded at least ten times. The chain has TRBV7-3 and TRBJ2-7; tentatively, D is TRBD2 (5 bases). The CDR3 is 13 residues long. Per germline, CDR1 SGHTA and CDR2 FQGTGA. The germline V and J ends were trimmed by 3 bases and 3 bases, with 9 bases remaining between them. The CDR3 loop reads CASSFGLNYEQYF. The CDR3 bases are TGTGCCAGCAGCTTCGGACTTAACTACGAGCAGTACTTC.

This clonotype was counted at least ten times. The V and J genes are TRBV20-1 and TRBJ2-5; D not resolved. Germline loops: CDR1 DFQATT, CDR2 SNEGSKA (reference sequence). V lost 1 base and J lost 2, with 11 bases in between. The CDR3 consists of 14 residues. The CDR3 is CSARVSEVQETQYF. CDR3 in DNA: TGCAGTGCTAGAGTCTCCGAGGTACAAGAGACCCAGTACTTC.

About this clonotype: This sequence may be a read error, since a much larger clone differs from it by one base. V gene TRBV2 combines with J gene TRBJ2-2; 8 nucleotides line up with TRBD1. The CDR3 runs 21 residues. Per germline, CDR1 SNHLY and CDR2 FYNNEI. CDR3 DNA sequence: TGTGCCAGCAGTGACGGAATAGATCGGGACAGGAGACTCGCGAACACCGGGGAGCCGTTTTTT. Residues: CASSDGIDRDRRLANTGEPFF.

The V gene is TRBV7-8, the J gene TRBJ2-3; no clear D gene. This CDR3 region has 16 residues. In germline, CDR1 is SGHVS, CDR2 FQNEAQ. The V end was cut by 1 base, the J end by 2 bases, with 13 bases between. This chain's CDR3 is CASSLGRSYYTDTQYF. The DNA for the CDR3 is TGTGCCAGCAGCTTAGGTCGATCCTATTACACAGATACGCAGTATTTT. The full variable domain, completed using reference TRBV7-8 and TRBJ2-3, is GAGVSQSPRYKVAKRGQDVALRCDPISGHVSLFWYQQALGQGPEFLTYFQNEAQLDKSGLPSDRFFAERPEGSVSTLKIQRTQQEDSAVYLCASSLGRSYYTDTQYFGPGTRLTVL.